This TCR beta chain originates from a study of Graves' ophthalmopathy and Graves' hyperthyroidism. CDR3 length equals 17 residues. Germline trimming cut 5 bases from V and 7 bases from J; bases unmatched to any gene: 12. The germline V gene encodes CDR1 SNHLY and CDR2 FYNNEI. RNA transcripts yielded amplified TCR beta CDR3 regions. The first round was an RT-PCR with HTBI primers, and the second round was a multiplex PCR. TCRdb ran MiXCR on the multiplex PCR reads and lists one entry per CDR3 protein. The sample holds over a million distinct CDR3 sequences, about 35% seen once. V and J are TRBV2 and TRBJ1-6; TRBD1 matches at 9 bases. Sequencing used peripheral blood or thyroid tissue (not recorded which). This clonotype was sampled from an adult man with Graves' hyperthyroidism. This CDR3 reads CASSKVTETGGNSPLHF. The CDR3 nucleotides are TGTGCCAGCAGTAAAGTTACAGAGACAGGGGGGAATTCACCCCTCCACTTT.